The sequence of this T cell receptor beta chain was determined in a study of CD8 T cells in Susac syndrome. The RNA, about 0.5 to 1 ug, was put through reverse transcription using random hexamers. A multiplex approach, immunoSEQ multiplex PCR, amplified TCR beta CDR3 across 54 Vbeta and 13 Jbeta. TCRdb fed the immunoSEQ multiplex PCR reads into MiXCR, producing one record per CDR3 protein. The sample carries over 95,000 distinct CDR3 sequences, over 90% recorded once. With 6 bases clipped from V and 4 bases from J, the junction kept 5 bases outside the gene matches. The CDR3 consists of 15 residues. Germline V CDR1 and CDR2: ENHRY, SYGVKD.

The sequence was obtained from a human donor in good health. Sequencing input: CD4+ T cells from PBMCs. The chain is built from TRBV10-3 and TRBJ2-3; 12 bases agree with TRBD2. CDR3 protein: CAISPTSGRADTQYF. CDR3 in DNA: TGTGCCATCAGCCCGACTAGCGGGAGAGCAGATACGCAGTATTTT.